The rows below give T cell receptor beta chains drawn from one sample of a study of Ad26.COV2.S vaccination and SARS-CoV-2 variants. The repertoire was sequenced with immunoSEQ multiplex PCR; TCRdb's copy has only in-frame clones and lacks some. The table shows approximately 480,000 clones, with around nine tenths occurring only once. The source was peripheral blood, collected in a trial of Ad26.COV2.S vaccine versus placebo. The receptor set was obtained from a person between 18 and 65 years old who received the Ad26.COV2.S COVID-19 vaccine or a placebo. Each CDR3 is given with its conserved first and last residue.

TRBV4-3	TRBJ2-2	CASSRDGIPNTGELFF
TRBV5-1	TRBJ2-7	CASSSMTGAYEQYF
TRBV11-2	TRBJ2-2	CASSSYSGSGELFF
TRBV6-5	TRBJ2-1	CASRTLREQFF
TRBV9	TRBJ1-6	CASSVDFRGSPLHF
TRBV11-2	TRBJ1-1	CASGRIRQGANTEAFF
TRBV9	TRBJ1-5	CASSVGTGGGQPQHF
TRBV10-2	TRBJ2-7	CASGQGAGEQYF
TRBV5-8	TRBJ2-3	CASSLAVSGTTSTDTQYF
TRBV14	TRBJ2-1	CASSQDLPGGLFF
TRBV27	TRBJ2-3	CASSLSGASIIGTDTQYF
TRBV6-6	TRBJ2-3	CASSYRRTDTQYF
TRBV5-4	TRBJ2-1	CASIPNVGGLYNEQFF
TRBV7-2	TRBJ2-7	CASSLSSGARPADYEQYF
TRBV7-2	TRBJ2-1	CASARLAGNNEQFF
TRBV30	TRBJ2-7	CAWSDRYEQYF
TRBV7-2	TRBJ2-1	CASSLRRNNEQFF